The rows below give T cell receptor beta chains drawn from one sample of a study of cytomegalovirus exposure and HLA in healthy donors. Profiling relied on immunoSEQ multiplex PCR, and the TCRdb table lists in-frame clones only, not all of them. Seen here are 130,000 to 150,000 clones, about 88% observed once, and the top ten hold 9%. The sample taken for sequencing was PBMCs. The origin of the receptors is a woman aged 18-30 years in good health and CMV-seropositive. Both conserved end residues are part of each CDR3. Fields, in order: CDR3 protein, D gene, V gene. A D gene is named only where the DNA matches it firmly.

CDR3aa: CASSWGGQGSQPQHF
d_gene: .
v_gene: TRBV5-6

CDR3aa: CASSLSGGAWYEQFF
d_gene: .
v_gene: TRBV7-3

CDR3aa: CAISAKGQLLPTNYGYTF
d_gene: .
v_gene: TRBV10-3

CDR3aa: CASSLGAGVVGF
d_gene: .
v_gene: TRBV11-2

CDR3aa: CASSLNRGRETQYF
d_gene: TRBD1
v_gene: TRBV5-1

CDR3aa: CASKGQQESPLHF
d_gene: .
v_gene: TRBV6-5

CDR3aa: CASSFSSINYGYTF
d_gene: .
v_gene: TRBV27

CDR3aa: CASSLTGSPSGNTIYF
d_gene: .
v_gene: TRBV28

CDR3aa: CASNDRQGHYGYTF
d_gene: TRBD1
v_gene: TRBV4-2

CDR3aa: CASSLQGGYEQYF
d_gene: .
v_gene: TRBV27

CDR3aa: CASSLGAGYTF
d_gene: .
v_gene: TRBV5-6

CDR3aa: CASSQEGWGNTEAFF
d_gene: .
v_gene: TRBV7-2

CDR3aa: CASSPGTGVRGYTF
d_gene: TRBD1
v_gene: TRBV6-5

CDR3aa: CASSWDRRSYGYTF
d_gene: TRBD1
v_gene: TRBV7-2

CDR3aa: CASSVGKGDGYTF
d_gene: .
v_gene: TRBV9

CDR3aa: CASSPGTGAYYGYTF
d_gene: TRBD1
v_gene: TRBV6-5

CDR3aa: CASSLQAGGPHEQYF
d_gene: TRBD2
v_gene: TRBV27

CDR3aa: CSGKHGESQYF
d_gene: .
v_gene: TRBV20-1

CDR3aa: CASAGRTGLNEQYF
d_gene: TRBD1
v_gene: TRBV19

CDR3aa: CASSRLAGTVDEQYF
d_gene: TRBD2
v_gene: TRBV6-5

CDR3aa: CSVDRGTGRKYF
d_gene: TRBD1
v_gene: TRBV29-1

CDR3aa: CASSPGTGRTDTQYF
d_gene: TRBD1
v_gene: TRBV5-4

CDR3aa: CASGLAGGMNTEAFF
d_gene: .
v_gene: TRBV12-5

CDR3aa: CASAKSGEGTGELFF
d_gene: TRBD2
v_gene: TRBV6-1

CDR3aa: CASSFERGGLYEQYF
d_gene: TRBD2
v_gene: TRBV5-6

CDR3aa: CASSPTGLNTEAFF
d_gene: .
v_gene: TRBV6-5

CDR3aa: CASSYGQLETQYF
d_gene: .
v_gene: TRBV6-5

CDR3aa: CASSKDRGRPYEQYF
d_gene: TRBD1
v_gene: TRBV19

CDR3aa: CASRIWHSSYNSPLHF
d_gene: .
v_gene: TRBV5-4

CDR3aa: CASSLGDGYTF
d_gene: .
v_gene: TRBV7-9

CDR3aa: CASSFGILSTDTQYF
d_gene: .
v_gene: TRBV27

CDR3aa: CAWMKAGQNTGELFF
d_gene: .
v_gene: TRBV30

CDR3aa: CASSKFRQAHYGYTF
d_gene: .
v_gene: TRBV7-2

CDR3aa: CASSDGTSNPQFF
d_gene: TRBD2
v_gene: TRBV2

CDR3aa: CASSPRRQGALGNSPLHF
d_gene: TRBD1
v_gene: TRBV23-1

CDR3aa: CAISESGGPIYEQYF
d_gene: .
v_gene: TRBV10-3

CDR3aa: CASSQQGTEYF
d_gene: .
v_gene: TRBV6-1

CDR3aa: CASGTGISGNTIYF
d_gene: .
v_gene: TRBV2

CDR3aa: CASSTGDRVHGYTF
d_gene: TRBD1
v_gene: TRBV5-4

CDR3aa: CASSSVGGEQYF
d_gene: .
v_gene: TRBV5-4

CDR3aa: CASSSQGAGYGYTF
d_gene: TRBD1
v_gene: TRBV11-2

CDR3aa: CASSILTTDGEQYF
d_gene: .
v_gene: TRBV5-1

CDR3aa: CASSYPMDKPNTEAFF
d_gene: .
v_gene: TRBV6-6

CDR3aa: CASSFDSYEQYF
d_gene: .
v_gene: TRBV7-9

CDR3aa: CASSYSGANYNEQFF
d_gene: .
v_gene: TRBV25-1

CDR3aa: CASSQGGGPWDEQFF
d_gene: .
v_gene: TRBV4-3

CDR3aa: CASSERTGGFDQPQHF
d_gene: .
v_gene: TRBV6-1

CDR3aa: CASSVGTGGVTEAFF
d_gene: TRBD1
v_gene: TRBV9

CDR3aa: CASSSGLANTGELFF
d_gene: TRBD2
v_gene: TRBV27

CDR3aa: CASKKRGWGGYTF
d_gene: .
v_gene: TRBV27

CDR3aa: CASSPAGAVGNTIYF
d_gene: .
v_gene: TRBV6-6

CDR3aa: CASSQFSGTGTGNTIYF
d_gene: TRBD1
v_gene: TRBV9

CDR3aa: CASSPNSHHSNQPQHF
d_gene: .
v_gene: TRBV18

CDR3aa: CASSGQGRDEQYF
d_gene: TRBD1
v_gene: TRBV6-5

CDR3aa: CAWSARNTEAFF
d_gene: .
v_gene: TRBV30

CDR3aa: CAWRPQLNTEAFF
d_gene: .
v_gene: TRBV30

CDR3aa: CASSGGFSNEQFF
d_gene: .
v_gene: TRBV6-1